These 14 T cell receptor beta chains originate from one sample sequenced in a study of T-cell memory formation after mild COVID-19. TCRdb reprocessed the 5' RACE reads via MiXCR and lists one record per CDR3 protein. Among 470,000 or so distinct CDR3 sequences listed, over 15% were seen once. Sequencing was carried out using PBMCs or a T cell subset sorted from them (not recorded which). The receptors stem from an adult woman who had mild COVID-19 (a few samples of this study predate the infection). Cell type and time point are not known.

The J gene is TRBJ1-5, the V gene TRBV18; 7 bases align to TRBD1. The germline V gene encodes CDR1 KGHSH and CDR2 LQKENI. This CDR3 is 14 amino acids long. With V trimmed by 3 bases and J by 5 bases, 4 bases remained unmatched. The CDR3 is CASSPRTGDQPQHF. CDR3 DNA sequence: TGTGCCAGCTCACCGAGGACAGGAGATCAGCCCCAGCATTTT.

The chain combines TRBV19 with TRBJ2-2; no firm D call. The CDR3 runs to 14 residues. V gave up 4 bases and J gave up 5 bases, with 11 bases separating them. Looked up from germline, CDR1 is LNHDA and CDR2 is SQIVND (reference sequence). The CDR3 spells CASSSSRNTGELFF. The CDR3 DNA reads TGTGCCAGTAGTAGTAGCAGAAATACCGGGGAGCTGTTTTTT.

This clonotype was counted between two and nine times. V usage is TRBV24-1 and J usage is TRBJ2-7; TRBD1 matches 7 bases. Germline V gives CDR1 KGHDR, CDR2 SFDVKD. The J segment lost 7 bases and the V segment lost 9 bases, leaving 11 bases of the junction unmatched. This CDR3 has 13 residues. The CDR3 loop reads CATAGDSGLEQYF. DNA for the CDR3: TGTGCCACCGCCGGGGACAGCGGCCTTGAGCAGTACTTC.

This chain connects TRBV29-1 to TRBJ2-1; D may be TRBD1 (5 bases). The germline gives CDR1 SQVTM, CDR2 ANQGSEA. The CDR3 extends over 11 amino acids. CDR3 sequence reads: CAPSYDSQQFF. The CDR3, as DNA: TGCGCCCCATCCTATGACAGTCAGCAGTTCTTC.

This clonotype was observed at least ten times. Germline is not matched at one junction end, which may reflect a read error. The rearrangement links TRBV12-3 or TRBV12-4 to TRBJ2-3; tentatively, D is TRBD2 (6 bases). The CDR3 consists of 12 residues. In DNA form, the CDR3 reads TGTGCTAGCAGCTTAGCGGCAGATACGCAGTATTTT. Residues: CASSLAADTQYF.

This clonotype has a count of ten or more. The gene calls are TRBV11-2 and TRBJ2-1; tentative D call: TRBD2 (6 bases). The CDR3 is 20 amino acids. Germline CDR1 and CDR2: SGHAT and FQNNGV. Between the trimmed V and J ends, which lost 2 bases and 4 bases, there was a span of 27 bases. DNA for the CDR3: TGTGCCAGCAGCTTACAGGCGGGGCAGAGACGATCATTCTTGTACAATGAGCAGTTCTTC. Translated: CASSLQAGQRRSFLYNEQFF.

The rearrangement uses TRBV29-1 and TRBJ2-4; D may be TRBD1 (5 bases). V gave up 7 bases and J gave up 6 bases, with 13 bases separating them. Germline values: CDR1 SQVTM, CDR2 ANQGSEA. This CDR3 spans 12 amino acids. CDR3 residues: CSAKTGINIQYF. The CDR3 coding sequence is TGCAGCGCCAAAACAGGAATAAACATTCAGTACTTC.

This clonotype showed up just a few times. This chain uses TRBV24-1 with TRBJ2-2, with 8 nucleotides matching TRBD2. This CDR3 is built from 16 residues. V was pared by 4 bases and J by 3 bases, with 6 bases of the junction left unmatched. Germline V CDR1 and CDR2: KGHDR, SFDVKD. In DNA, the CDR3 is TGTGCCACCAGTGACCCGGGGGGGTTTGACACCGGGGAGCTGTTTTTT. The encoded protein is CATSDPGGFDTGELFF.

The V and J genes are TRBV7-6 and TRBJ2-1; 12 bases align to TRBD2. V dropped 4 bases and J dropped 9; count of bases not matched to a gene: 16. This CDR3 comprises 18 residues. Germline V gene lookup returns CDR1 SGHVS and CDR2 FNYEAQ. DNA of the CDR3: TGTGCCAGCAGCTGGCTACGGCTAGCGGGAGGGCCGGGCGGTGAGCAGTTCTTC. Its translation: CASSWLRLAGGPGGEQFF. Filled out from reference TRBV7-6 and TRBJ2-1, the complete variable domain reads GAGVSQSPRYKVTKRGQDVALRCDPISGHVSLYWYRQALGQGPEFLTYFNYEAQQDKSGLPNDRFSAERPEGSISTLTIQRTEQRDSAMYRCASSWLRLAGGPGGEQFFGPGTRLTVL.

There are many counts of this clonotype. The J gene is TRBJ2-7, the V gene TRBV11-2, with a weak D call TRBD1 (6 bases). V lost 0 bases and J 5 bases, leaving 11 bases between the germline ends. Germline values: CDR1 SGHAT, CDR2 FQNNGV. This CDR3 region has 14 residues. The CDR3 nucleotides are TGTGCCAGCAGCTTAGATCAGGGGCTGGACGAGCAGTACTTC. It translates to CASSLDQGLDEQYF.

The J gene is TRBJ1-2, the V gene TRBV4-1, with 9 bases lining up with TRBD1. This CDR3 has 16 residues. Germline V CDR1 and CDR2: MGHRA, YSYEKL. After removal of 2 bases from V and 7 bases from J, the junction contained 11 bases not matched to a gene. The DNA of the CDR3 is TGCGCCAGCAGCCAAAAAAGTCCGGGACAGGGCACTGGCTACACCTTC. The encoded protein is CASSQKSPGQGTGYTF.

The chain recombines TRBV6-6 with TRBJ1-6, with 7 bases identical to TRBD1. The CDR3 has 16 amino acids. J lost 6 bases, V lost 1 base, and 6 bases had no gene match. The V gene's germline CDR1 is MNHNY and CDR2 SVGAGI (reference sequence). CDR3 sequence reads: CASSYYQGESNSPLHF. Here the CDR3 DNA reads TGTGCCAGCAGTTACTATCAGGGGGAATCTAATTCACCCCTCCACTTT.

The rearrangement uses TRBV11-2 and TRBJ2-1; 8 nucleotides line up with TRBD2. V lost 1 base, J lost 3 bases, and 5 bases stayed unmatched. From germline, CDR1 is SGHAT and CDR2 FQNNGV. This CDR3 contains 16 residues. The CDR3 loop reads CASSLGRGGYYNEQFF. The CDR3 DNA is TGTGCCAGCAGCTTAGGACGCGGGGGGTACTACAATGAGCAGTTCTTC. The full variable domain, in which reference TRBV11-2 and TRBJ2-1 provide the parts outside the CDR3, is EAGVAQSPRYKIIEKRQSVAFWCNPISGHATLYWYQQILGQGPKLLIQFQNNGVVDDSQLPKDRFSAERLKGVDSTLKIQPAKLEDSAVYLCASSLGRGGYYNEQFFGPGTRLTVL.

This clonotype showed up just a few times. The rearrangement links TRBV10-3 to TRBJ1-5; the match to TRBD1 covers 9 bases. The CDR3 length is 16 residues. The germline gives CDR1 ENHRY, CDR2 SYGVKD. The V and J ends lost 1 base and 4 bases, in that order; junction bases with no gene match: 5. The CDR3 DNA is TGTGCCATCAGTGAGTTAGGGACAGGGCTGAATCAGCCCCAGCATTTT. It translates to CAISELGTGLNQPQHF.